This T cell receptor (beta chain) was identified during a study of early T cells in non-severe SARS-CoV-2 infection. Across the whole study: The authors sequenced bulk RNA from unsorted whole blood, leaving chains unpaired.

Unique molecular identifiers were added to individual cDNA molecules. TCRdb called the 5' RACE reads again in MiXCR, with one record for every CDR3 protein. The sample holds 66,000 or so distinct CDR3 sequences, roughly an eighth seen once. This clonotype was picked up many times. What it binds is not known. Notes on the study in general: In VDJdb matching, anti-spike CD8 responses were favored while private and CD4 specificities went missing.

Germline V gene sequence: CDR1 SGHAT, CDR2 FQNNGV. V was trimmed by 3 bases and J by 1 base, leaving 17 bases between them. This CDR3 is 17 amino acids long. Material for sequencing was whole blood. V gene TRBV11-2 combines with J gene TRBJ2-3, with D possibly TRBD2 on 6 matching bases. The source is an adult who was a healthcare worker with PCR-confirmed SARS-CoV-2 infection or an uninfected control (not recorded which). The CDR3 DNA follows: TGTGCCAGCAGCTTCCCGGGACTTCCTACTGGCACAGATACGCAGTATTTT. It translates to CASSFPGLPTGTDTQYF.